The 9 T cell receptor beta chains in this list originate from one sample, sequenced in a study of beta chain features in type 1 diabetes. No cognate antigen is known for these TCRs. TCRB transcripts that were expressed got sequenced, as all of the isolated RNA had been reverse transcribed. Assay used: immunoSEQ multiplex PCR; TCRdb lists only in-frame clones, some missing. The repertoire includes about 340,000 clones, roughly 13% of them detected once, and around 0.016% sits in the top ten. Study-wide findings and caveats: Type 1 diabetes patients had TCRB CDR3s that were shorter (moderately but significantly so) in all four CD4+ subsets.

Material for sequencing was naive CD4+ T cells from blood. The receptors originated from a woman between 18 and 29 years old with type 1 diabetes.

This clone has a handful of counts. This chain joins TRBV11-2 and TRBJ2-6; 7 bases match TRBD1. This CDR3 is 17 amino acids long. Germline assignment: CDR1 SGHAT and CDR2 FQNNGV. Germline trimming cut 3 bases from V and 4 bases from J; bases unmatched to any gene: 9. CDR3: CASSFRRGGSGANVLTF. CDR3 nucleotide sequence: TGTGCCAGCAGCTTTCGTCGAGGGGGCTCCGGGGCCAACGTCCTGACTTTC.

This clone was seen a handful of times. One end of the junction varies from germline; a read error may be responsible. The V gene is TRBV28, the J gene TRBJ2-7; unclear D gene. CDR1 and CDR2 (germline): MDHEN, SYDVKM. The CDR3 contains 10 residues. CDR3 bases: TGTGCCAGCAGTTGCCGGGTTAGGAGCTTC. Its protein is CASSCRVRSF.

The chain employs TRBV7-9 and TRBJ1-2; 8 bases are shared with TRBD1. Germline-derived CDR1 and CDR2 are SEHNR and FQNEAQ (reference sequence). This CDR3 comprises 15 residues. V shed 1 base and J 4 bases; nucleotides not matched to a gene: 5. The CDR3 here is CASSLGGQGGYGYTF. In DNA form, the CDR3 reads TGTGCCAGCAGCTTAGGAGGACAGGGAGGCTATGGCTACACCTTC.

This clone has just a few counts. This chain joins TRBV9 and TRBJ2-1; 8 bases line up with TRBD2. This CDR3 is built from 16 residues. CDR1 is SGDLS and CDR2 is YYNGEE in the germline V gene. The V segment lost 1 base and the J segment 1 base; nucleotides outside the gene matches: 4. In DNA, the CDR3 is TGTGCCAGCAGCGTATTAAGCGGGAGTTCCTACAATGAGCAGTTCTTC. This sequence encodes CASSVLSGSSYNEQFF.

This chain uses TRBV10-3 with TRBJ2-1; TRBD2 matches 15 bases. This CDR3 is 16 amino acids long. With 6 bases clipped from V and 9 bases from J, the junction kept 9 bases outside the gene matches. CDR1 ENHRY and CDR2 SYGVKD come from the germline V gene. CDR3 bases: TGTGCCATCAGGACTCTGGGACTAGCGGGAGGCGGTGAGCAGTTCTTC. This sequence encodes CAIRTLGLAGGGEQFF.

The chain carries TRBV4-1 and TRBJ2-2; tentatively, D is TRBD1 (6 bases). The V end was cut by 3 bases, the J end by 1 base, with 12 bases between. The CDR3 contains 16 residues. CDR1 and CDR2 from the germline V gene are MGHRA and YSYEKL. This CDR3 is CASSQTTGENTGELFF. As DNA, the CDR3 is TGCGCCAGCAGCCAGACGACAGGAGAGAACACCGGGGAGCTGTTTTTT.

J is TRBJ2-1 and V is TRBV7-8; no firm D call. The germline gives CDR1 SGHVS, CDR2 FQNEAQ. V was pared by 5 bases and J by 4 bases, with 15 bases between. CDR3 length equals 15 residues. The CDR3 bases are TGTGCCAGCAGCCCCCTGCGGTATGGTTACAATGAGCAGTTCTTC. Translating it yields CASSPLRYGYNEQFF.

This clone has only a few counts. The chain recombines TRBV7-2 with TRBJ2-7; D is perhaps TRBD1 (5 bases). Germline assignment: CDR1 SGHTA and CDR2 FQGNSA. The V and J ends lost 3 bases and 0 bases respectively, with 9 bases between them. This CDR3 region has 14 residues. The CDR3 here is CASSLGRTSYEQYF. CDR3 nucleotide sequence: TGTGCCAGCAGCTTGGGGCGGACCTCCTACGAGCAGTACTTC.

This clone showed up just a few times. This chain connects TRBV21-1 to TRBJ2-7; the D segment call TRBD1 is taken from the table without a DNA check. TRBV21-1 is noted as a pseudogene. This CDR3 contains 14 residues. The CDR3 nucleotides read TGTGCCAGCACGGACAGGGTAACGCCGGGGGAGCAGTACTTC. Its protein is CASTDRVTPGEQYF.